The present T cell receptor beta chain was sequenced within a study of tumor-infiltrating lymphocytes in localized non-small cell lung cancer. The method was immunoSEQ multiplex PCR; TCRdb's version includes in-frame clones alone and lacks a portion of them. The sample carries roughly 12,000 clones, just over 65% recorded once. The CDR3 runs to 15 residues. Trimming removed 4 bases from V and 7 bases from J, with 14 bases in between. In germline, CDR1 is KGHSH, CDR2 LQKENI. The sample was uninvolved lung tissue not adjacent to the tumor. The receptor was isolated from a human donor with non-small cell lung cancer. This chain connects TRBV18 to TRBJ1-6, with a possible D match to TRBD1 (5 bases). The CDR3 region has the DNA TGTGCCAGCTCACATTCCGGGACCGCCAATTCACCCCTCCACTTT. Translation gives CASSHSGTANSPLHF.